Presented here are 28 T cell receptor beta chains from one specimen sequenced in a study of early stage breast cancer tumors. Sequencing used immunoSEQ multiplex PCR; TCRdb keeps in-frame clones, though not all of them. The top ten hold over 6% of the sample, which has 35,000 to 45,000 clones, 70% to 80% seen once. What was sequenced was blood. The receptors shown here come from a person aged 55 to 70 with breast cancer.

This clone appeared a single time. V and J are TRBV7-9 and TRBJ1-2, with 7 bases fitting TRBD1. CDR1 is SEHNR, CDR2 FQNEAQ, per germline (reference sequence). The ends lost 4 bases at V and 4 bases at J; junction bases unmatched: 3. The CDR3 has 13 amino acids. The CDR3: CASSSTGTYGYTF. CDR3 nucleotide sequence: TGTGCCAGCAGCTCGACAGGGACCTATGGCTACACCTTC. Together with reference TRBV7-9 and TRBJ1-2, the CDR3 gives the full variable domain: DTGVSQNPRHKITKRGQNVTFRCDPISEHNRLYWYRQTLGQGPEFLTYFQNEAQLEKSRLLSDRFSAERPKGSFSTLEIQRTEQGDSAMYLCASSSTGTYGYTFGSGTRLTVV.

This clone occurred a few times. The gene calls are TRBV7-9 and TRBJ2-5, with a tentative D call TRBD2 (6 bases). The CDR3 is 16 amino acids. Germline CDR1 and CDR2: SEHNR and FQNEAQ (reference sequence). The V end was cut by 5 bases, the J end by 5 bases, with 21 bases between. The CDR3 is CASSPEWGPGRETQYF. The CDR3 region has the DNA TGTGCCAGCAGCCCAGAGTGGGGCCCTGGGAGGGAGACCCAGTACTTC.

The chain couples TRBV6-1 to TRBJ1-5; D gene unclear. CDR1 is MNHNS and CDR2 is SASEGT in the germline V gene. V was pared by 7 bases and J by 1 base, with 11 bases between. This CDR3 is built from 14 residues. This CDR3 reads CASKKTESNQPQHF. The CDR3 DNA reads TGTGCCAGCAAAAAGACGGAAAGCAATCAGCCCCAGCATTTT.

The chain recombines TRBV9 with TRBJ2-5; the D gene is possibly TRBD1 (6 bases). The CDR3 length is 14 residues. Trimming shortened V by 0 bases and J by 5 bases, and 11 bases separated the two germline ends. CDR1 is SGDLS, CDR2 YYNGEE, per germline. CDR3 nucleotides: TGTGCCAGCAGCGTAGCTGACAGGTCGGAGACCCAGTACTTC. This translates into CASSVADRSETQYF.

This clone has just a few counts. This chain links TRBV19 with TRBJ2-1, with D perhaps TRBD2 (6 bases). CDR3 length equals 13 residues. The V and J ends lost 4 bases and 7 bases respectively, with 11 bases between them. Germline loops: CDR1 LNHDA, CDR2 SQIVND (reference sequence). CDR3 in amino acids: CASSTTRGNEQFF. The CDR3 region has the DNA TGTGCCAGTAGTACCACCCGGGGGAATGAGCAGTTCTTC.

The genes are TRBV6-1 and TRBJ1-5; possibly TRBD1 for D (6 bases). CDR3 length: 13 amino acids. V lost 6 bases to trimming and J lost 5 bases, with 11 bases between them. CDR1 MNHNS and CDR2 SASEGT come from the germline V gene. The CDR3 sequence: CASRTDRYQPQHF. The CDR3 region has the DNA TGTGCCAGCAGGACAGACAGGTATCAGCCCCAGCATTTT.

The table lists this clone with a few counts. The chain has TRBV9 and TRBJ1-1, with D perhaps matching TRBD1 (5 bases). CDR3 length equals 14 residues. The V end lost 3 bases, the J end lost 3 bases, and 12 bases lay between the germline ends. Germline values: CDR1 SGDLS, CDR2 YYNGEE. CDR3 bases: TGTGCCAGCAGCGCACAGGTGGGGGACACTGAAGCTTTCTTT. Residues: CASSAQVGDTEAFF. Full variable domain (remainder filled in from reference TRBV9 and TRBJ1-1): DSGVTQTPKHLITATGQRVTLRCSPRSGDLSVYWYQQSLDQGLQFLIQYYNGEERAKGNILERFSAQQFPDLHSELNLSSLELGDSALYFCASSAQVGDTEAFFGQGTRLTVV.

This clone was found a few times. DNA of the CDR3: TGTGCCAGCTCCCGGGGGGCGGGGGATGAAGCTTTCTTT. As protein: CASSRGAGDEAFF. The chain couples TRBV5-4 to TRBJ1-1, with D possibly matching TRBD1 (6 bases). This CDR3 region has 13 residues. Trimming pared 7 bases from V and 7 bases from J, leaving 17 bases between. The germline V gene encodes CDR1 SGHNT and CDR2 YYREEE (reference sequence).

The rearrangement joins TRBV19 to TRBJ1-5; 8 bases are a match to TRBD1. Germline CDR1 LNHDA, CDR2 SQIVND (reference sequence). The ends lost 5 bases at V and 6 bases at J; junction bases unmatched: 6. This CDR3 is 14 amino acids long. The CDR3 DNA is TGTGCCAGTAGTGTTCAGGGGGCACCTCAGCCCCAGCATTTT. Encoded protein: CASSVQGAPQPQHF.

The J gene is TRBJ2-3, the V gene TRBV7-9; D call uncertain. The germline V and J ends were trimmed by 2 bases and 0 bases, with 6 bases remaining between them. CDR1 and CDR2 from the germline V gene are SEHNR and FQNEAQ (reference sequence). The CDR3 has 14 residues. In DNA form, the CDR3 reads TGTGCCAGCAGCTTATTGCTGAGCACAGATACGCAGTATTTT. Its translation is CASSLLLSTDTQYF.

The chain joins TRBV11-2 to TRBJ1-3, with TRBD1 matching 7 bases. The CDR3 loop spans 17 amino acids. CDR1 and CDR2 (germline): SGHAT, FQNNGV. The J segment lost 0 bases and the V segment lost 2 bases, leaving 7 bases of the junction unmatched. The CDR3 coding sequence is TGTGCCAGCAGCTTACGGGACAGAAGGAGCTCTGGAAACACCATATATTTT. Translated, it gives CASSLRDRRSSGNTIYF.

The genes are TRBV6-6 and TRBJ2-1; 7 bases are a match to TRBD1. Unmatched junction bases numbered 6, after V lost 5 bases and J lost 5 bases. The CDR3 loop spans 14 amino acids. Germline V lookup: CDR1 MNHNY, CDR2 SVGAGI (reference sequence). The CDR3 region has the DNA TGTGCCAGCAGTACGGGACAGCTAAACAATGAGCAGTTCTTC. This codes for CASSTGQLNNEQFF.

This rearrangement joins TRBV6-5 to TRBJ2-2, with TRBD1 matching over 9 bases. Germline lookup yields CDR1 MNHEY and CDR2 SVGAGI. This CDR3 contains 15 residues. V gave up 0 bases and J gave up 4 bases; unmatched junction bases: 0. Written as DNA, the CDR3 is TGTGCCAGCAGTTACTCGACAGGGGGCACCGGGGAGCTGTTTTTT. This gives the protein CASSYSTGGTGELFF.

The J gene is TRBJ1-1, the V gene TRBV13; D is unclear. Germline V gives CDR1 PRHDT, CDR2 FYEKMQ (reference sequence). The CDR3 totals 16 residues. Trimming stripped 5 bases from V and 0 bases from J, with 16 bases between. The CDR3 is CASSKLTQNMNTEAFF. CDR3 sequence (DNA): TGTGCCAGCAGCAAACTAACACAGAACATGAACACTGAAGCTTTCTTT.

This chain joins TRBV19 and TRBJ1-3; D is uncertain. The CDR3 has 15 residues. The ends were cut back, 4 bases at V and 0 bases at J, with 10 bases in the middle. Germline loops: CDR1 LNHDA, CDR2 SQIVND (reference sequence). The CDR3 sequence: CASSSRTSSGNTIYF. The DNA of the CDR3 is TGTGCCAGTAGTAGTCGGACCAGCTCTGGAAACACCATATATTTT.

The chain employs TRBV19 and TRBJ2-6; unclear D gene. The CDR3 loop spans 15 amino acids. Trimming left V 3 bases short and J 4 bases short, with 10 bases between. Germline V gives CDR1 LNHDA, CDR2 SQIVND (reference sequence). CDR3 amino acids: CASSMIGPGANVLTF. CDR3 DNA: TGTGCCAGTAGTATGATAGGCCCCGGGGCCAACGTCCTGACTTTC. Full variable domain (rest looked up from reference TRBV19 and TRBJ2-6): DGGITQSPKYLFRKEGQNVTLSCEQNLNHDAMYWYRQDPGQGLRLIYYSQIVNDFQKGDIAEGYSVSREKKESFPLTVTSAQKNPTAFYLCASSMIGPGANVLTFGAGSRLTVL.

The chain combines TRBV11-2 with TRBJ1-2; D is unclear. Germline assignment: CDR1 SGHAT and CDR2 FQNNGV. The CDR3 runs to 14 residues. Trimming pared 7 bases from V and 1 base from J, leaving 13 bases between. CDR3 sequence: CASTLLEVNYGYTF. The CDR3 nucleotides are TGTGCCAGCACTCTCTTGGAAGTTAACTATGGCTACACCTTC.

The rearrangement joins TRBV6-1 to TRBJ2-7, with 8 bases matching TRBD1. Germline V CDR1 and CDR2: MNHNS, SASEGT. The length of the CDR3 is 14 residues. After removal of 5 bases from V and 2 bases from J, the junction contained 5 bases not matched to a gene. CDR3 sequence reads: CASSKNRGTYEQYF. The DNA for the CDR3 is TGTGCCAGCAGTAAGAACAGGGGGACCTACGAGCAGTACTTC.

V gene TRBV5-6 combines with J gene TRBJ1-6, with D unresolved. CDR1 is SGHDT and CDR2 is YYEEEE in the germline V gene. V was pared by 0 bases and J by 6 bases, with 10 bases between. The CDR3 contains 15 residues. CDR3 sequence (DNA): TGTGCCAGCAGCTTGGGGTTGCCCGGTAATTCACCCCTCCACTTT. This codes for CASSLGLPGNSPLHF.

The gene calls are TRBV28 and TRBJ2-3; 10 bases align to TRBD2. V lost 3 bases and J lost 7; bases outside the gene matches: 10. From germline, CDR1 is MDHEN and CDR2 SYDVKM. The CDR3 consists of 16 residues. This CDR3 reads CASSLPSGSARYTQYF. The CDR3 nucleotides read TGTGCCAGCAGTTTGCCTAGCGGGAGTGCCCGTTATACGCAGTATTTT. The whole variable domain, filled in from reference TRBV28 and TRBJ2-3, reads DVKVTQSSRYLVKRTGEKVFLECVQDMDHENMFWYRQDPGLGLRLIYFSYDVKMKEKGDIPEGYSVSREKKERFSLILESASTNQTSMYLCASSLPSGSARYTQYFGPGTRLTVL.

J is TRBJ1-2 and V is TRBV6-5, with 7 bases lining up with TRBD1. CDR3 length equals 14 residues. Germline trimming cut 6 bases from V and 8 bases from J; bases unmatched to any gene: 12. Looked up from germline, CDR1 is MNHEY and CDR2 is SVGAGI. The CDR3 DNA reads TGTGCCAGCAGCCCCGCCTGGACAGGAGGAGGCTACACCTTC. Encoded protein: CASSPAWTGGGYTF.

This clone showed up just a few times. V and J are TRBV6-6 and TRBJ1-1, with D unclear. Between the trimmed V and J ends, which lost 7 bases and 7 bases, there was a span of 16 bases. Germline V gene sequence: CDR1 MNHNY, CDR2 SVGAGI (reference sequence). The CDR3 length is 13 residues. In nucleotides, the CDR3 is TGTGCCAGCACTAACAGCCCTCGGGGTGAAGCTTTCTTT. Translating gives CASTNSPRGEAFF.

The chain has TRBV9 and TRBJ1-2; D call uncertain. This CDR3 region has 15 residues. V was pared by 0 bases and J by 5 bases, with 14 bases between. Germline V gene lookup returns CDR1 SGDLS and CDR2 YYNGEE. DNA of the CDR3: TGTGCCAGCAGCGTAGTGGCGGGCGGCGCGTATGGCTACACCTTC. It encodes CASSVVAGGAYGYTF.

The rearrangement joins TRBV5-1 to TRBJ2-2; D is uncertain. The CDR3 runs 15 residues. Per germline, CDR1 SGHRS and CDR2 YFSETQ. Trimming pared 2 bases from V and 5 bases from J, leaving 13 bases between. The CDR3 here is CASSFYERITGELFF. CDR3 DNA: TGCGCCAGCAGCTTTTACGAGCGAATAACCGGGGAGCTGTTTTTT.

The V and J genes are TRBV28 and TRBJ1-5; TRBD1 matches 7 bases. The germline V gene encodes CDR1 MDHEN and CDR2 SYDVKM. The CDR3 covers 15 residues. The junction had 7 bases not matched to a gene; V was cut back by 3 bases and J by 5 bases. DNA for the CDR3: TGTGCCAGCAGTTTCACAGGGGAGGGACATCAGCCCCAGCATTTT. Protein product: CASSFTGEGHQPQHF.

This chain connects TRBV19 to TRBJ1-6; tentatively, D is TRBD1 (5 bases). Germline loops: CDR1 LNHDA, CDR2 SQIVND (reference sequence). There are 15 residues in the CDR3. V lost 0 bases and J lost 7, with 10 bases in between. As DNA, the CDR3 is TGTGCCAGTAGTATAGATCGGAGGGGCAATTCACCCCTCCACTTT. Protein sequence: CASSIDRRGNSPLHF.

This chain joins TRBV7-2 and TRBJ1-4; D gene unclear. The ends were cut back, 4 bases at V and 5 bases at J, with 11 bases in the middle. CDR1 is SGHTA, CDR2 FQGNSA, per germline. This CDR3 has 14 residues. The DNA for the CDR3 is TGTGCCAGCAGCTCTGCAGGTCACAATGAAAAACTGTTTTTT. Protein: CASSSAGHNEKLFF.

This clone turned up a few times. This chain joins TRBV6-1 and TRBJ1-4; D is ambiguous. Per the germline V gene, CDR1 is MNHNS and CDR2 is SASEGT. The CDR3 extends over 13 amino acids. V was pared by 7 bases and J by 8 bases, with 14 bases between. CDR3 loop: CASIVPGLEKLFF. The CDR3 region has the DNA TGTGCCAGCATAGTCCCGGGGTTAGAAAAACTGTTTTTT.